The text below deals with one T cell receptor beta chain. Preparation of the TCR beta libraries relied on UMI-labeled 5' RACE. For each CDR3 protein, TCRdb gives one entry from its re-call of the 5' RACE reads, without DNA. This repertoire comprises 7,500 to 8,500 distinct CDR3 sequences; its ten largest clones make up around a quarter. The record originates from a study of human CD8 memory T cell subsets. This sequence originates from a human donor in good health. The sample consisted of CD8+ T cells from PBMCs.

This CDR3 is CASWGGGLEQYF. The rearrangement joins TRBV28 to TRBJ2-7; TCRdb's D gene call, TRBD1, goes unchecked for lack of DNA. Germline values: CDR1 MDHEN, CDR2 SYDVKM. The CDR3 consists of 12 residues.